The rows below give T cell receptor beta chains drawn from one sample of a study of cytotoxic CD8 clonotypes in ibrutinib-treated CLL. Method: immunoSEQ multiplex PCR; TCRdb's copy keeps in-frame clones and lacks some. The data show under 200,000 clones, with about 80% seen just once and over 2% held by the top ten. The sequenced sample was PBMCs, obtained after 12 months of ibrutinib treatment. These receptors all come from a human donor with chronic lymphocytic leukemia. Both conserved end residues are trimmed from each CDR3. Rows may omit the clone size; those that give it use once, few, many or a size class.

clone size	V gene	J gene	CDR3 protein
.	TRBV7-2	TRBJ2-1	ASSLLNNEQF
.	TRBV27	TRBJ2-1	ASSLFGRVPEQF
.	TRBV29-1	TRBJ2-6	SALLPSSGANVLT
once	TRBV2	TRBJ1-2	ASSEARRSGPLTNYGYT
.	TRBV6-1	TRBJ1-3	ASSGPRGASGNTIY
.	TRBV19	TRBJ1-5	ASSRDSVYQPQH
.	TRBV7-2	TRBJ2-7	ASSLTRTYEQY
.	TRBV6-7	TRBJ2-1	ASSSPAGITSNEQF
once	TRBV30	TRBJ1-4	AWSVRTGREKLF
.	TRBV6-1	TRBJ2-1	ASIPDRGAYNEQF
few	TRBV18	TRBJ2-7	ASSSGQGYEQY
.	TRBV6-1	TRBJ2-2	ASSEPGQNTGELF
.	TRBV2	TRBJ2-7	ASRWEAEQY
once	TRBV28	TRBJ2-7	ASSIDRPYEQY
.	TRBV18	TRBJ1-5	ASSWDHSNQPQH
.	TRBV4-3	TRBJ1-2	ASSQSATSPYGYT
.	TRBV4-2	TRBJ1-2	ASSQESGRYGYT
.	TRBV5-1	TRBJ2-7	ASSLEGAGGEQY
.	TRBV6-1	TRBJ1-2	ASSGSATGAYGYT
once	TRBV19	TRBJ2-7	ASSSPAFHEQY
.	TRBV4-3	TRBJ2-3	ASSYRVGSGDTQY
.	TRBV29-1	TRBJ2-2	SVDNQHSNTGELF
.	TRBV6-6	TRBJ1-1	ASSYSPSTNTEAF
.	TRBV6-6	TRBJ1-1	ASSSRSEAF
.	TRBV4-3	TRBJ1-1	ASSRTTGAVNTEAF
.	TRBV11-2	TRBJ2-1	ASLATSYNEQF
.	TRBV18	TRBJ2-2	ASSPLGDTGELF
few	TRBV5-1	TRBJ1-2	ASSPTGGNYGYT
.	TRBV11-2	TRBJ2-6	ASSTKTALSSGANVLT
.	TRBV28	TRBJ2-7	ASRDRGPYEQY
.	TRBV19	TRBJ2-5	ASSLPSGGPKETQY
.	TRBV7-2	TRBJ1-2	ASSLATNYGYT
few	TRBV2	TRBJ1-4	ASSLQGANEKLF
.	TRBV5-6	TRBJ1-4	ASNRRGLGEKLF
.	TRBV30	TRBJ2-1	AWMGVFQGEQF
.	TRBV30	TRBJ2-1	AGKLIGLAGEQF
.	TRBV2	TRBJ1-5	ASSEQGRSNQPQH
.	TRBV19	TRBJ1-4	ASSIRDRHNEKLF
.	TRBV7-9	TRBJ1-1	ASTVRGGGEAF
.	TRBV7-9	TRBJ2-1	ASSFRQVEQF
.	TRBV7-2	TRBJ1-1	ASSLLTTGDTEAF
.	TRBV7-9	TRBJ2-1	ASSLGGGPVAYNEQF
.	TRBV7-8	TRBJ1-2	ASSLAGQDYGYT